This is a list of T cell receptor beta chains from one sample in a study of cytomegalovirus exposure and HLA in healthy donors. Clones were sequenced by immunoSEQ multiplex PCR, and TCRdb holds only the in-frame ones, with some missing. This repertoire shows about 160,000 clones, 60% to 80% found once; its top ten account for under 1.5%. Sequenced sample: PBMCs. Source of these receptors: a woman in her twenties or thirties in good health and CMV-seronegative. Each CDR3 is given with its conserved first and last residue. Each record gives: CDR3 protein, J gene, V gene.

CDR3 protein: CASSARQGDYGYTF
J gene: TRBJ1-2
V gene: TRBV6-6

CDR3 protein: CASSYSGDYEQYF
J gene: -
V gene: TRBV6-6

CDR3 protein: CSVAAQVTKANYGYTF
J gene: TRBJ1-2
V gene: TRBV29-1

CDR3 protein: CASRTLGGAAQPQHF
J gene: TRBJ1-5
V gene: TRBV19

CDR3 protein: CASSTTGQSPLHF
J gene: TRBJ1-6
V gene: TRBV6-6

CDR3 protein: CASILGRGKVNEKLFF
J gene: TRBJ1-4
V gene: TRBV2

CDR3 protein: CARGGKGDTGELFF
J gene: TRBJ2-2
V gene: TRBV21-1

CDR3 protein: CASTHRSSYGYTF
J gene: TRBJ1-2
V gene: TRBV9

CDR3 protein: CASSSGTYTDTQYF
J gene: TRBJ2-3
V gene: TRBV5-4

CDR3 protein: CAISVLGQFEAFF
J gene: TRBJ1-1
V gene: TRBV10-3

CDR3 protein: CASRLQGTKGGELFF
J gene: TRBJ2-2
V gene: TRBV6-5

CDR3 protein: CASSARPRGDEQYF
J gene: TRBJ2-7
V gene: TRBV2

CDR3 protein: CASSTRQDTRDMNTEAFF
J gene: TRBJ1-1
V gene: TRBV28

CDR3 protein: CASSPLRRAMNTEAFF
J gene: TRBJ1-1
V gene: TRBV27

CDR3 protein: CASRDTGSNQPQHF
J gene: TRBJ1-5
V gene: TRBV2

CDR3 protein: CASSPLGQGASGELFF
J gene: TRBJ2-2
V gene: TRBV18

CDR3 protein: CASSSPRRAFYGYTF
J gene: TRBJ1-2
V gene: TRBV6-6

CDR3 protein: CAISESRGTEAFF
J gene: TRBJ1-1
V gene: TRBV10-3

CDR3 protein: CAISDQRTNEKLFF
J gene: TRBJ1-4
V gene: TRBV10-3

CDR3 protein: CASERAGGGEQYF
J gene: TRBJ2-7
V gene: TRBV6-5

CDR3 protein: CASSLRLTGGETDTQYF
J gene: TRBJ2-3
V gene: TRBV5-6

CDR3 protein: CAISELPSGDYEQYF
J gene: TRBJ2-7
V gene: TRBV10-3

CDR3 protein: CASSADRGENSPLHF
J gene: TRBJ1-6
V gene: TRBV7-6

CDR3 protein: CASSEARNTIYF
J gene: TRBJ1-3
V gene: TRBV6-1

CDR3 protein: CAWSRGGPYNSPLHF
J gene: TRBJ1-6
V gene: TRBV30

CDR3 protein: CASKRQGEDYEQYF
J gene: TRBJ2-7
V gene: TRBV2

CDR3 protein: CASRGGGLGNQPQHF
J gene: TRBJ1-5
V gene: TRBV2

CDR3 protein: CASSRAGGNEQFF
J gene: TRBJ2-1
V gene: TRBV27

CDR3 protein: CASSQYREGYTF
J gene: TRBJ1-2
V gene: TRBV7-8

CDR3 protein: CASSVGVSTANEKLFF
J gene: TRBJ1-4
V gene: TRBV9

CDR3 protein: CASSLETSIYNEQFF
J gene: TRBJ2-1
V gene: TRBV7-9

CDR3 protein: CASSYLLPGQGNTIYF
J gene: TRBJ1-3
V gene: TRBV6-6

CDR3 protein: CASSLVSLSGTEAFF
J gene: TRBJ1-1
V gene: TRBV27

CDR3 protein: CASIPGLSTDTQYF
J gene: TRBJ2-3
V gene: TRBV10-3

CDR3 protein: CASSLYRGTVNTEAFF
J gene: TRBJ1-1
V gene: TRBV28

CDR3 protein: CAWSVQPGGTQYF
J gene: TRBJ2-5
V gene: TRBV30

CDR3 protein: CASSQGPAAWRGGGSYNEQFF
J gene: TRBJ2-1
V gene: TRBV4-1

CDR3 protein: CASSLMGVGTGNNSPLHF
J gene: TRBJ1-6
V gene: TRBV2

CDR3 protein: CASGDMYSYGYTF
J gene: TRBJ1-2
V gene: TRBV6-5

CDR3 protein: CASSLMGPYNEQFF
J gene: TRBJ2-1
V gene: TRBV7-6

CDR3 protein: CASRILAGGADTQYF
J gene: TRBJ2-3
V gene: TRBV27

CDR3 protein: CASSLDRTLGWDGELFF
J gene: TRBJ2-2
V gene: TRBV7-8

CDR3 protein: CARSGSQAFF
J gene: TRBJ1-1
V gene: TRBV9

CDR3 protein: CASSLLAGGRSDTQYF
J gene: TRBJ2-3
V gene: TRBV27

CDR3 protein: CASSLGQGSGYGYTF
J gene: TRBJ1-2
V gene: TRBV5-1

CDR3 protein: CASSAGQGAPETQYF
J gene: TRBJ2-5
V gene: TRBV5-1

CDR3 protein: CATEMSSGNTIYF
J gene: TRBJ1-3
V gene: TRBV19

CDR3 protein: CASSLGPGETQYF
J gene: TRBJ2-5
V gene: TRBV5-1

CDR3 protein: CASSSGGTDFYEQYF
J gene: TRBJ2-7
V gene: TRBV28

CDR3 protein: CATGQGSNYGYTF
J gene: TRBJ1-2
V gene: TRBV5-5

CDR3 protein: CAWTTPPGSYTF
J gene: TRBJ1-2
V gene: TRBV30

CDR3 protein: CASSPYPGRYGYTF
J gene: TRBJ1-2
V gene: TRBV2

CDR3 protein: CASSRDYTDTQYF
J gene: TRBJ2-3
V gene: TRBV7-6

CDR3 protein: CASSYLGAPLTGELFF
J gene: TRBJ2-2
V gene: TRBV7-9